This T cell receptor beta chain was identified in a study of blood T cell repertoires in COVID-19. The age range of participants was about 18 to 90 years, with residence in about two dozen US areas. Symptom resolution, clearance, or two negative PCRs marked donors in Cohort 3 as recovered. Original methodology: Reference gene primer amplification gave estimated nucleated cell counts. Data came from immunoSEQ multiplex PCR; TCRdb stores just in-frame clones and leaves some out. That table is the source of V, J and clone size, and D and trimming were worked out from the DNA. The table has 250,000 to 300,000 clones, roughly 89% seen once. This CDR3 spans 12 amino acids. Trimming took 6 bases from V and 5 from J; bases not matched to a gene: 3. Germline V gene data show CDR1 as MNHEY and CDR2 as SVGAGI.

Sequencing input: PBMCs or T cells enriched from blood (not recorded which). This clonotype was obtained from a woman aged 55-69 years who had recovered from COVID-19. The chain couples TRBV6-5 to TRBJ2-7; TRBD1 aligns across 8 bases. The CDR3 region is CASRDRVHEQYF. The CDR3, as DNA: TGTGCCAGCAGGGACAGGGTGCACGAGCAGTACTTC.